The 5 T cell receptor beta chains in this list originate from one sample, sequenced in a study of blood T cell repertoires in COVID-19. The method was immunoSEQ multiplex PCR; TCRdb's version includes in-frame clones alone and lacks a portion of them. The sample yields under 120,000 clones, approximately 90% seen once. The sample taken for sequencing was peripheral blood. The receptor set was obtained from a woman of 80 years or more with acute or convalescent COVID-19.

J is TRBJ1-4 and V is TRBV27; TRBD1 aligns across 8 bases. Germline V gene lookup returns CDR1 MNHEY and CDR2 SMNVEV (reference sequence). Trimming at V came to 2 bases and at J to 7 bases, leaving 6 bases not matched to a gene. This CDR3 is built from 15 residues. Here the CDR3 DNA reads TGTGCCAGCAGTTTAAGGACAGGGAGACCTGAAAAACTGTTTTTT. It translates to CASSLRTGRPEKLFF.

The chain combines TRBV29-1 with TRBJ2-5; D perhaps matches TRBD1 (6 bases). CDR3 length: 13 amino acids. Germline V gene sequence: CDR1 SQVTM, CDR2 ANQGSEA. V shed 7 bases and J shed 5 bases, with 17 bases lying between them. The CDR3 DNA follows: TGCAGCGGCCGGGACACGCCCGTGGAGACCCAGTACTTC. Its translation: CSGRDTPVETQYF.

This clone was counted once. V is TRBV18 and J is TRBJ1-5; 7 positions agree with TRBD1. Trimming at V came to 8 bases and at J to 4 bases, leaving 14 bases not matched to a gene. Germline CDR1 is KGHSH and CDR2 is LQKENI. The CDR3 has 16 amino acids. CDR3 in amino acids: CASAYPGGRSNQPQHF. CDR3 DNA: TGTGCCAGCGCCTATCCAGGGGGGAGGTCGAATCAGCCCCAGCATTTT.

The CDR3 spells CASSGWQINSGNTIYF. CDR3 DNA sequence: TGTGCCAGCAGTGGGTGGCAGATTAACTCTGGAAACACCATATATTTT. The V gene is TRBV2, the J gene TRBJ1-3; D unclear. Germline V gene data show CDR1 as SNHLY and CDR2 as FYNNEI. The CDR3 has 16 amino acids. V lost 4 bases to trimming and J lost 0 bases, with 13 bases between them. The whole variable domain, remainder taken from reference TRBV2 and TRBJ1-3, is EPEVTQTPSHQVTQMGQEVILRCVPISNHLYFYWYRQILGQKVEFLVSFYNNEISEKSEIFDDQFSVERPDGSNFTLKIRSTKLEDSAMYFCASSGWQINSGNTIYFGEGSWLTVV.

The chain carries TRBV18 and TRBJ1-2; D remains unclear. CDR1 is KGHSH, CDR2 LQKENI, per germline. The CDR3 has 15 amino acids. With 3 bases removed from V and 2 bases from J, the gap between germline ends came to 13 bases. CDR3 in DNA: TGTGCCAGCTCACCGACCGGAGGAGAAAACTATGGCTACACCTTC. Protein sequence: CASSPTGGENYGYTF.